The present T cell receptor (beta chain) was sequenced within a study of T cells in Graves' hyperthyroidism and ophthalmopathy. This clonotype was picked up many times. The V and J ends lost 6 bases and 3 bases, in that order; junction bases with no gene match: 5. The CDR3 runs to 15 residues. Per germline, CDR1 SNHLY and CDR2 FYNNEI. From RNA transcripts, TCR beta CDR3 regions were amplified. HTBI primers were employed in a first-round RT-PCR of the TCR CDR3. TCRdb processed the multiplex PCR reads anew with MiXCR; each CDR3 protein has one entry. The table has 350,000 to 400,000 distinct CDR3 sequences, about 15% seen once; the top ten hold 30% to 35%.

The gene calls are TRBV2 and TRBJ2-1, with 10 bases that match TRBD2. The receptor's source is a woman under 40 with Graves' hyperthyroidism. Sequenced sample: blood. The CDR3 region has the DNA TGTGCCAGCAGGGGTGGACTAGCGGTCTACAATGAGCAGTTCTTC. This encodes CASRGGLAVYNEQFF.